This T cell receptor beta chain was sequenced for a study of blood T cell repertoires in COVID-19 (TCRdb year 2020). About the full investigation: Samples covering the acute and convalescent phases of COVID-19 were provided by collaborators in the United States, Italy and Spain. The material from the prospective study consisted of cDNA or gDNA derived from T cells, B-cell-depleted T cells, or PBMCs. Subjects who had been exposed to COVID-19, were actively infected with it, or had recovered from it provided the deeply sampled blood TCRbeta repertoires that made up the dataset. The repertoires were released in a freely available public database intended as a resource for research on the immune response to SARS-CoV-2. Samples came from the ongoing ImmuneRACE study (first 160 participants) plus 1,254 subjects from 6 global collaborators. A de-identified subject ID, COVID-19 status, age in years and sex were almost always included in the sample metadata. Where available, HLA class I and class II types were obtained from metadata supplied by the sample provider rather than from assay-based typing.

The immunoSEQ Assay, a bias-controlled multiplex PCR, was used to amplify TCRbeta CDR3 regions from genomic DNA. The paper's data handling went like this. The number of nucleated cells in each sample was estimated by amplification of reference gene primers within the assay. To quantify the absolute abundance of each unique TCRbeta CDR3 rearrangement, sequence reads were collapsed and filtered. For each sample, productive Simpson clonality was calculated as the square root of Simpson's diversity index across productive rearrangements. As stored in TCRdb, this immuneACCESS dataset retains in-frame rearrangements with V and J assigned. A fraction of the clones does not appear; measured against another copy, unresolved V genes explain less than half of the discrepancy, and the remainder lacks a known reason. The D gene and trimming were derived from the DNA, and the V and J assignments and clone size from that table. Here the sample has roughly 350,000 clones; 85% occur a single time. Clones ranked in the top ten supply 3.5% to 4% of the sample.

Collaborating institutions collected whole blood in K2EDTA tubes following their own protocols. For TCRbeta analysis, collaborators shipped samples as frozen whole blood, isolated PBMCs, or DNA extracted from either of those sample types. With respect to this clone: Its antigen is not yet known. No much larger clonotype is one base removed from it; base qualities were not supplied.

Points the paper makes about the study in general: How much clinical and demographic metadata was included differed by source and by participant, and the metadata was provided uncurated.

Including the terminal cysteine and phenylalanine, the CDR3 comprises 13 residues. Only CDR3 DNA is held: 39 bases, read in frame from base 1. V is clipped by 3 bases and J by 4 bases, and the sequence between their germline boundaries is 7 bases long. The CDR1 and CDR2 encoded by the germline V gene (reference sequence) are LNHDA and SQIVND. The sequence is built from TRBV19 and TRBJ1-5; TRBD1 might be the D gene, on 5 matching bases. The specimen was peripheral blood. The clonotype comes from a woman between 18 and 30 years old with acute or convalescent COVID-19. CDR3 reads: CASSIWTNQPQHF. The base sequence is TGTGCCAGTAGTATTTGGACAAATCAGCCCCAGCATTTT.